The present entry profiles one TCR beta chain with its context. This entry is derived from a study of blood T cell repertoires in COVID-19. The wider study: COVID-19 samples collected from the United States, Italy and Spain covered acute and convalescent phases. Sources were T cells, B-cell-depleted T cells, or PBMCs; the material itself was cDNA or gDNA.

This CDR3 region has 15 residues. Germline V gene data show CDR1 as SGHTA and CDR2 as FQGNSA. The trim removed 1 base at V and 8 bases at J, leaving 10 bases unmatched. Clones were read by immunoSEQ multiplex PCR, and TCRdb kept only the in-frame ones, dropping some. This sample carries 60,000 to 95,000 clones, about 93% of them seen once, and the ten largest clones take 5.8%. The sample was peripheral blood. The V gene is TRBV7-2, the J gene TRBJ1-2; TRBD1 matches at 7 bases. This receptor was identified in a human donor in a cohort sampled during active COVID-19. The DNA of the CDR3 is TGTGCCAGCAGCTTAGATGCGGGGGGGGGACAGGGCTACACCTTC. Its translation: CASSLDAGGGQGYTF.